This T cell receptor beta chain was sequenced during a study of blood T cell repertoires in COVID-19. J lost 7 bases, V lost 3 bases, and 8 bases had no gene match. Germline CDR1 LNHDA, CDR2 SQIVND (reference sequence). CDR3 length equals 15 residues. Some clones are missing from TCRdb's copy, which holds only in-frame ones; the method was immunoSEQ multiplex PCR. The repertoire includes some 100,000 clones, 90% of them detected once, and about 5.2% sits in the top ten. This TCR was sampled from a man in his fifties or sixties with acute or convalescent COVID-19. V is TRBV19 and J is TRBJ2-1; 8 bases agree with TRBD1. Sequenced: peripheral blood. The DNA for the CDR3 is TGTGCCAGTAGTATCCGGGACAGGTCGGAGAATGAGCAGTTCTTC. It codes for CASSIRDRSENEQFF. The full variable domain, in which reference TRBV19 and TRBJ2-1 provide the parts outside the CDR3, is DGGITQSPKYLFRKEGQNVTLSCEQNLNHDAMYWYRQDPGQGLRLIYYSQIVNDFQKGDIAEGYSVSREKKESFPLTVTSAQKNPTAFYLCASSIRDRSENEQFFGPGTRLTVL.